Detailed here is one T cell receptor beta chain. This sample stems from a study of cytomegalovirus exposure and HLA in healthy donors. Study-level information: The same platform as the roughly 700 first-cohort repertoires was used for the 100 to 150 validation repertoires, a later analysis reported.

Clones were sequenced by immunoSEQ multiplex PCR, and TCRdb holds only the in-frame ones, with some missing. The table includes approximately 60,000 clones, about 91% detected once. The CDR3 loop spans 16 amino acids. V trimming: 6 bases; J trimming: 2 bases; junction bases outside the gene matches: 4. CDR1 and CDR2 (germline): MDHEN, SYDVKM. While the first cohort had fewer than 850 subjects, the donors belonged to the separate validation cohort of over a hundred subjects. The receptor comes from a woman under 30 in good health and CMV-seronegative. Sequenced: PBMCs. V gene TRBV28 combines with J gene TRBJ2-1; TRBD2 agrees at 13 bases. The CDR3 loop reads CASRRLAGGPYNEQFF. In DNA, the CDR3 is TGTGCCAGCAGACGACTAGCGGGAGGACCCTACAATGAGCAGTTCTTC.